This TCR beta chain was observed in a study of beta chain features in type 1 diabetes listed by TCRdb under 2018. Looking at the study overall: Mean age, gender distribution, total cell number and subset yield were not different between patients and healthy donors. The study compared the TCRB repertoires of sorted circulating CD4+ T cell subsets in recently diagnosed type 1 diabetes patients with those in matched healthy donors. Regulatory and stem cell-like memory subsets were isolated from only 8 patients and about 8 healthy donors, whereas naive and central memory subsets came from all 28 donors. A total of 107,917,701 sorted cells were examined across all samples, and the number of cells per subset was strongly correlated with RNA yield.

Beyond this particular receptor, the publication reports: In all four CD4+ subsets, TCRB CDR3 length was moderately but significantly shorter in type 1 diabetes patients. At VDJ recombination sites, patients with type 1 diabetes made fewer insertions and deleted more nucleotides, a pattern implying thymic rearrangement abnormalities. Shorter templates might have been favored by PCR, but patient and control samples were amplified and corrected together, so both groups would have been affected equally by any skew. Because cDNA rather than genomic DNA was sequenced, highly expressing activated cells could have been over-represented, although no difference in activation and CD3 levels was found between groups. Naive, central memory and regulatory TCRB repertoires appeared to be more similar among patients than among healthy donors. Because the HLA sub-analyses included only small numbers of individuals, any influence of HLA type on TCRB rearrangement was left unresolved.

In regard to this clone: It lacks a known antigen. There are no base qualities to consult, and no much larger clone falls within one base.

Each donor gave one peripheral blood draw, roughly 0.11 L on average, collected into heparinised tubes. Using a panel that included CD45RO, CCR7, CD25, CD127, CD95 and CD27, naive, central memory, regulatory and stem cell-like memory CD4+ T cells were sorted on a BD FACSAria II. Every sorted population had a purity above 98%. PBMCs were separated immediately by Lymphoprep density gradient centrifugation and were stained directly, without being cultured. To minimize batch effects, samples were stained and sorted in pairs, one healthy donor with one patient per experiment. The High Capacity cDNA Reverse Transcription Kit was used to reverse transcribe all of the isolated RNA, meaning that expressed TCRB transcripts were what got sequenced. Naive, central memory and regulatory T cell samples underwent deep immunoSEQ sequencing, averaging around 3.9 million total reads per sample. After sorted cells were lysed in RLT buffer, RNA was extracted with DNase-treated RNeasy Micro or Mini kits, with the choice depending on cell number. To prevent cross-contamination, each cell subset was processed individually, whereas patient and healthy donor samples were processed jointly. TCRB sequences were amplified from cDNA with the immunoSEQ multiplex PCR, producing 87-bp fragments spanning the CDR3 region. Sequencing of the amplicons was performed on the Illumina HiSeq platform. Regarding the original processing steps: PCR bias was computationally corrected using synthetic template baselines, reads within Hamming distance 2 were collapsed, and singletons that could not be merged were discarded. Reads were aligned against IMGT so that V, D and J genes, CDR3 length and insertions or deletions at six rearrangement sites could be assigned. Within each subset, clonotype counts were normalized to sorted cell number, and only after that were true diversity and Gini coefficients computed with the tcR R package. The overlap coefficient, calculated on TCRB nucleotide sequences, was used to measure repertoire sharing. Out-of-frame TCRB sequences from naive cells were analyzed to stand in for the pre-selection repertoire. TCRdb re-hosts the immuneACCESS table, in-frame sequences only. Its copies lack some clones; in the studies checked, an unresolved V gene accounts for under half of them, and the cause for the rest is not known. V and J calls and clone size are given by that table; D and trimming were obtained from the DNA. This sample holds about 650,000 clones; roughly 12% were observed only once. The top ten constitute 0.095% to 0.15% of the sample.

The CDR3, from cysteine to phenylalanine, totals 15 residues. CDR3 DNA only is kept here, 45 bases in frame from base 1. From a lookup of the germline V gene, CDR1 and CDR2 are MNHEY and SVGAGI. The germline V end is reduced by 6 bases and the J end by 1 base; junction bases left unmatched: 5. The receptor was isolated from a young man with type 1 diabetes. The V gene is TRBV6-5 and the J gene is TRBJ2-2; 7 of the junction bases match TRBD1. Sequenced: naive CD4+ T cells from blood. The cell subset or site tag for this specimen amounts to: true naive CD4+ T cells. The DNA reads as follows: TGTGCCAGCAGACGAGGGACAGTGAACACCGGGGAGCTGTTTTTT. Its protein is CASRRGTVNTGELFF.